This TCR beta chain was captured in a study of blood T cell repertoires in COVID-19. Study summary: Spain, Italy and the United States supplied samples that represented acute and convalescent COVID-19. The analysed material was cDNA or gDNA that came from T cells, B-cell-depleted T cells, or PBMCs.

In the original processing: Estimated nucleated cell counts came from reference gene primer amplification. Produced via immunoSEQ multiplex PCR; TCRdb's table is partial and in-frame only. From that table come the V and J calls and clone size; the DNA was used to work out D and trimming. This sample has about 89,000 clones, with about 83% found just once. Material: peripheral blood. The receptor comes from a human donor in a cohort sampled during active COVID-19.

This chain's CDR3 is CASRPRDRGPHEQYF. CDR3 in DNA: TGCGCCAGCAGGCCCCGGGACAGGGGTCCCCACGAGCAGTACTTC. This chain links TRBV5-1 with TRBJ2-7; 10 bases fit TRBD1. This CDR3 has 15 residues. Trimming took 5 bases from V and 5 from J; bases not matched to a gene: 10. Germline CDR1 SGHRS, CDR2 YFSETQ.